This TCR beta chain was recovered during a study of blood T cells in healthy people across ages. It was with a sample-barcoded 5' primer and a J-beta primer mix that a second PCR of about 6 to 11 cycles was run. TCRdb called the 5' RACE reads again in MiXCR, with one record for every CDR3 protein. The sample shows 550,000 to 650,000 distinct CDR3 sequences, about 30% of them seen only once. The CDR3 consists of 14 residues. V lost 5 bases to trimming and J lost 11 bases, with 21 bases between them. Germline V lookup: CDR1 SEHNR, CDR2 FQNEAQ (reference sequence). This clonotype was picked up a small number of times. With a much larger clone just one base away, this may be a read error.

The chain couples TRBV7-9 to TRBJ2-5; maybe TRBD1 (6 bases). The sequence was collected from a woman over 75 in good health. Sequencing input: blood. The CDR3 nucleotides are TGTGCCAGCAGCCGGTATACAGGGACCAATGAGCAGTACTTC. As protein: CASSRYTGTNEQYF.